The present entry profiles one T cell receptor beta chain with its context. The data stem from a study of human T cells and chemical hapten exposure. Per germline, CDR1 GTSNPN and CDR2 SVGIG (reference sequence). The length of the CDR3 is 13 residues. V lost 3 bases and J 5 bases, leaving 8 bases between the germline ends. Library preparation tagged each individual cDNA molecule with a unique molecular identifier. TCRdb independently ran MiXCR on the RACE reads; one entry per CDR3 protein. The sample holds approximately 70,000 distinct CDR3 sequences, about 9.1% seen once. Described time point: patch test 1, 2 weeks after DPC sensitization. Treatment here: therapeutic diphenylcyclopropenone sensitization with weekly scalp DPC. Every donor had alopecia and was 18 to 70 years old; all were suitable for DPC.

The source material was whole blood, sampled in connection with sensitization to the hapten diphenylcyclopropenone (DPC). This rearrangement joins TRBV30 to TRBJ1-6; D might be TRBD1 (6 bases). This TCR derives from a woman aged 40-49 years with alopecia areata. Some clones in this sample may be carry-over from other donors' samples. This CDR3 reads CAWSTGNNSPLHF. DNA of the CDR3: TGTGCCTGGAGCACAGGGAATAATTCACCCCTCCACTTT. The variable domain in full, with the rest retrieved from reference TRBV30 and TRBJ1-6, is SQTIHQWPATLVQPVGSPLSLECTVEGTSNPNLYWYRQAAGRGLQLLFYSVGIGQISSEVPQNLSASRPQDRQFILSSKKLLLSDSGFYLCAWSTGNNSPLHFGNGTRLTVT.